Listed here are 23 T cell receptor beta chains from one sample, sequenced in a study of T cells in Graves' hyperthyroidism and ophthalmopathy. Amplified regions were TCR beta CDR3 sequences from RNA transcripts. HTBI primers were used for first-round RT-PCR of the TCR CDR3. MiXCR, run by TCRdb on the multiplex PCR reads, gives a single entry per CDR3 protein. The sample carries a few hundred thousand distinct CDR3 sequences, 15% recorded once. Source material: blood. These receptors all come from a young woman with Graves' hyperthyroidism.

This clonotype was observed a few times. This sequence joins TRBV24-1 and TRBJ2-2; no clear D gene. Germline CDR1 KGHDR, CDR2 SFDVKD. This CDR3 comprises 14 residues. V was pared by 1 base and J by 3 bases, with 5 bases between. The CDR3 DNA sequence: TGTGCCACCAGTGATTTCCACCACACCGGGGAGCTGTTTTTT. This translates into CATSDFHHTGELFF.

This clonotype was observed many times. The J gene is TRBJ2-5, the V gene TRBV20-1; D unresolved. Looked up from germline, CDR1 is DFQATT and CDR2 is SNEGSKA (reference sequence). The CDR3 contains 13 residues. Trimming stripped 0 bases from V and 4 bases from J, with 9 bases between. The CDR3 sequence: CSARDWSTETQYF. The CDR3 coding sequence is TGCAGTGCTAGAGATTGGAGCACAGAGACCCAGTACTTC.

This clonotype appeared many times. The V gene is TRBV30, the J gene TRBJ2-2; no clear D. CDR1 GTSNPN and CDR2 SVGIG come from the germline V gene (reference sequence). Trimming removed 5 bases from V and 3 bases from J, with 4 bases in between. The CDR3 totals 11 residues. The CDR3 spells CAWGYTGELFF. CDR3 DNA sequence: TGTGCCTGGGGTTACACCGGGGAGCTGTTTTTT.

This chain connects TRBV6-1 to TRBJ2-7, with D perhaps TRBD1 (6 bases). CDR3 length: 13 residues. Trimming left V 3 bases short and J 9 bases short, with 15 bases between. Germline-derived CDR1 and CDR2 are MNHNS and SASEGT. The CDR3 nucleotides read TGTGCCAGCAGTGATCCGGGACATGGTGGGCAGTACTTC. Translating gives CASSDPGHGGQYF.

The chain joins TRBV3-1 to TRBJ2-1, with D perhaps matching TRBD2 (6 bases). CDR3 length: 19 residues. The germline V gene has CDR1 LGHDT and CDR2 YNNKEL (reference sequence). Between the trimmed V and J ends, which lost 3 bases and 0 bases, there was a span of 21 bases. CDR3 sequence: CASSHRLERAHGSYNEQFF. The CDR3 DNA sequence: TGTGCCAGCAGCCATAGACTTGAGCGGGCCCACGGCTCCTACAATGAGCAGTTCTTC.

This clonotype was seen many times. V is TRBV6-1 and J is TRBJ2-7; 7 nucleotides agree with TRBD1. The CDR3 is made up of 16 amino acids. The junction had 14 bases not matched to a gene; V was cut back by 6 bases and J by 3 bases. The germline gives CDR1 MNHNS, CDR2 SASEGT. The CDR3 protein is CASRELPGQTYYEQYF. Written as DNA, the CDR3 is TGTGCCAGCAGGGAACTTCCGGGACAGACCTACTACGAGCAGTACTTC.

This clonotype was counted ten times or more. The chain carries TRBV20-1 and TRBJ2-7, with 10 bases identical to TRBD2. Germline CDR1 reads DFQATT; CDR2 reads SNEGSKA (reference sequence). The CDR3 spans 16 residues. The junction had 6 bases not matched to a gene; V was cut back by 1 base and J by 0 bases. CDR3: CSARGHTSGVSYEQYF. The CDR3 DNA is TGCAGTGCTAGAGGACATACTAGCGGGGTCTCCTACGAGCAGTACTTC.

This clonotype was detected many times. The V and J genes are TRBV3-1 and TRBJ2-1, with D tentatively TRBD2 (6 bases). CDR1 and CDR2 from the germline V gene are LGHDT and YNNKEL (reference sequence). V dropped 4 bases and J dropped 4 bases, with 11 bases sitting between them. The CDR3 spans 14 residues. CDR3: CASSPGLRYNEQFF. The CDR3 DNA is TGTGCCAGCAGCCCCGGACTACGGTACAATGAGCAGTTCTTC.

This chain uses TRBV6-1 with TRBJ2-3; TRBD2 matches at 11 bases. Germline CDR1 MNHNS, CDR2 SASEGT. CDR3 length equals 15 residues. The J segment lost 3 bases and the V segment lost 9 bases, leaving 8 bases of the junction unmatched. As DNA, the CDR3 is TGTGCCAGTGGGACTAGCGGAGGGGGGACAGATACGCAGTATTTT. Translating gives CASGTSGGGTDTQYF.

This clonotype was counted ten times or more. This chain connects TRBV5-1 to TRBJ2-3; TRBD2 matches at 9 bases. This CDR3 region has 17 residues. The trim removed 1 base at V and 0 bases at J, leaving 6 bases unmatched. CDR1 and CDR2 from the germline V gene are SGHRS and YFSETQ. CDR3 in DNA: TGCGCCAGCAGCTTGAGCGGGAGGACTTTTAGCACAGATACGCAGTATTTT. Its translation is CASSLSGRTFSTDTQYF.

This clonotype was counted ten times or more. V usage is TRBV29-1 and J usage is TRBJ2-1; a possible D gene is TRBD2 (11 bases). Germline CDR1 is SQVTM and CDR2 is ANQGSEA. The CDR3 loop spans 18 amino acids. V was clipped by 7 bases and J by 10 bases, with 35 bases between them. The CDR3 reads CSAEGQGKTSGTNSEQFF. CDR3 DNA: TGCAGCGCGGAGGGACAGGGGAAGACTAGCGGGACGAATAGCGAGCAGTTCTTC.

The sample holds many counts of this clonotype. J is TRBJ2-5 and V is TRBV18; D might be TRBD1 (5 bases). The length of the CDR3 is 16 residues. Germline V gene sequence: CDR1 KGHSH, CDR2 LQKENI. V gave up 3 bases and J gave up 2 bases, with 16 bases separating them. For the CDR3, the DNA is TGTGCCAGCTCACCGAATTCGCCGACAGCACAAGAGACCCAGTACTTC. Translated: CASSPNSPTAQETQYF.

This clonotype has just a few counts. The V gene is TRBV28, the J gene TRBJ1-3, with D unresolved. This CDR3 is 15 amino acids long. The germline CDR1 and CDR2 sequences are MDHEN and SYDVKM. The V and J ends lost 2 bases and 0 bases respectively, with 8 bases between them. CDR3 bases: TGTGCCAGCAGTTTACTTCTGAACTCTGGAAACACCATATATTTT. Translated: CASSLLLNSGNTIYF.

This clonotype was seen repeatedly, ten times or more. The gene calls are TRBV29-1 and TRBJ1-1, with D possibly being TRBD1 (6 bases). The CDR3 is 13 residues long. Trimming left V 7 bases short and J 3 bases short, with 15 bases between. Germline CDR1 is SQVTM and CDR2 is ANQGSEA. The CDR3 DNA sequence: TGCAGCGCACTGACAGGTCGGGACACTGAAGCTTTCTTT. This sequence encodes CSALTGRDTEAFF.

The table lists this clonotype with many counts. The rearrangement links TRBV11-2 to TRBJ2-2; D not certain. Germline V gene lookup returns CDR1 SGHAT and CDR2 FQNNGV. The CDR3 runs to 14 residues. Trimming took 1 base from V and 7 from J, leaving 10 bases between them. CDR3 loop: CASSLALDRGELFF. In DNA form, the CDR3 reads TGTGCCAGCAGCTTAGCTCTGGATCGCGGGGAGCTGTTTTTT.

The rearrangement uses TRBV9 and TRBJ1-1; D remains ambiguous. The CDR3 spans 18 residues. V was clipped by 7 bases and J by 0 bases, with 25 bases between them. Germline CDR1 is SGDLS and CDR2 is YYNGEE. The CDR3 reads CASSRRGGSGFMNTEAFF. DNA of the CDR3: TGTGCCAGCTCTAGGCGGGGAGGGTCGGGGTTCATGAACACTGAAGCTTTCTTT.

This clonotype came up many times. V is TRBV28 and J is TRBJ2-7; 11 nucleotides line up with TRBD2. With 3 bases clipped from V and 1 base from J, the junction kept 5 bases outside the gene matches. The CDR3 length is 16 residues. Looked up from germline, CDR1 is MDHEN and CDR2 is SYDVKM. This CDR3 is CASSFSTSGSSYEQYF. The CDR3 region has the DNA TGTGCCAGCAGTTTTTCCACTAGCGGGAGTTCCTACGAGCAGTACTTC. Full variable domain (outside the CDR3, taken from reference TRBV28 and TRBJ2-7): DVKVTQSSRYLVKRTGEKVFLECVQDMDHENMFWYRQDPGLGLRLIYFSYDVKMKEKGDIPEGYSVSREKKERFSLILESASTNQTSMYLCASSFSTSGSSYEQYFGPGTRLTVT.

The chain employs TRBV7-9 and TRBJ2-1, with D perhaps TRBD2 (6 bases). Looked up from germline, CDR1 is SEHNR and CDR2 is FQNEAQ (reference sequence). V was shortened by 10 bases and J by 4 bases, with 17 bases between the two germline ends. The CDR3 sequence is 14 residues long. The CDR3 is CAISTGAGYNEQFF. Written as DNA, the CDR3 is TGTGCCATCTCTACGGGAGCGGGTTACAATGAGCAGTTCTTC.

This clonotype was recorded a few times. V is TRBV2 and J is TRBJ2-7, with 8 bases identical to TRBD1. The J segment lost 5 bases and the V segment lost 3 bases, leaving 6 bases of the junction unmatched. The germline CDR1 and CDR2 sequences are SNHLY and FYNNEI. The CDR3 spans 14 residues. The CDR3, as DNA: TGTGCCAGCAGTGACTTGCCAGGGGGCCACGAGCAGTACTTC. This gives the protein CASSDLPGGHEQYF. Full variable domain (remainder filled in from reference TRBV2 and TRBJ2-7): EPEVTQTPSHQVTQMGQEVILRCVPISNHLYFYWYRQILGQKVEFLVSFYNNEISEKSEIFDDQFSVERPDGSNFTLKIRSTKLEDSAMYFCASSDLPGGHEQYFGPGTRLTVT.

The chain carries TRBV29-1 and TRBJ2-1; TRBD1 aligns across 7 bases. Germline lookup yields CDR1 SQVTM and CDR2 ANQGSEA. The CDR3 consists of 15 residues. V shed 2 bases, J shed 2 bases, and the junction held 6 bases outside the gene matches. CDR3 residues: CSVESSTGAYNEQFF. In DNA, the CDR3 is TGCAGCGTTGAATCCAGTACAGGGGCCTACAATGAGCAGTTCTTC.

The rearrangement joins TRBV5-6 to TRBJ1-1; D gene uncertain. The CDR3 has 14 residues. V gave up 2 bases and J gave up 0 bases, with 8 bases separating them. Germline CDR1 is SGHDT and CDR2 is YYEEEE. CDR3 sequence (DNA): TGTGCCAGCAGCTTTGGATGGGTGAACACTGAAGCTTTCTTT. Protein product: CASSFGWVNTEAFF.

V and J are TRBV2 and TRBJ2-2, with D maybe TRBD2 (6 bases). V lost 2 bases and J 5 bases, leaving 21 bases between the germline ends. CDR1 and CDR2 from the germline V gene are SNHLY and FYNNEI. The CDR3 has 18 residues. CDR3 coding DNA: TGTGCCAGCAGTGAAAGGCTCCCGGTACGGGAGCGGACCGGGGAGCTGTTTTTT. Translation: CASSERLPVRERTGELFF.

This clonotype was seen only a few times. The chain employs TRBV7-9 and TRBJ2-1, with D tentatively TRBD2 (5 bases). CDR3 size: 16 residues. Deletions cut 3 bases from V and 0 bases from J, with 12 bases between. The germline gives CDR1 SEHNR, CDR2 FQNEAQ (reference sequence). CDR3 amino acids: CASSLGDLSSYNEQFF. Written as DNA, the CDR3 is TGTGCCAGCAGCTTGGGAGACTTGAGCTCCTACAATGAGCAGTTCTTC.